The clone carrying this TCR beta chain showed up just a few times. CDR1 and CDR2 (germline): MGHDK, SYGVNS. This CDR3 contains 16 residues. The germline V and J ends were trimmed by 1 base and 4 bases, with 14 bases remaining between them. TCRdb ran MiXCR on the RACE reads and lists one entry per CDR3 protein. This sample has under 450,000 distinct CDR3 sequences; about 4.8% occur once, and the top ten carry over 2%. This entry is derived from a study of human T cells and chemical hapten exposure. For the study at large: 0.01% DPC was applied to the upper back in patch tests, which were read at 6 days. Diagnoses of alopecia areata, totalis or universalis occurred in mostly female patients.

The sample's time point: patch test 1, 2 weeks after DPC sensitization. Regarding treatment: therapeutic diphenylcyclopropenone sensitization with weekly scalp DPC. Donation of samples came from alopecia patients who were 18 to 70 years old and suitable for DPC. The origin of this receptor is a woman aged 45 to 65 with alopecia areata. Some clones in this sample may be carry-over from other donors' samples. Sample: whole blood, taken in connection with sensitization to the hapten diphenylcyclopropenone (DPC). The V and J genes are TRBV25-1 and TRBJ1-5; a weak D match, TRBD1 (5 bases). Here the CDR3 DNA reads TGTGCCAGCAGTGAATCTTACTCGGGGGTAAATCAGCCCCAGCATTTT. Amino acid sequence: CASSESYSGVNQPQHF.